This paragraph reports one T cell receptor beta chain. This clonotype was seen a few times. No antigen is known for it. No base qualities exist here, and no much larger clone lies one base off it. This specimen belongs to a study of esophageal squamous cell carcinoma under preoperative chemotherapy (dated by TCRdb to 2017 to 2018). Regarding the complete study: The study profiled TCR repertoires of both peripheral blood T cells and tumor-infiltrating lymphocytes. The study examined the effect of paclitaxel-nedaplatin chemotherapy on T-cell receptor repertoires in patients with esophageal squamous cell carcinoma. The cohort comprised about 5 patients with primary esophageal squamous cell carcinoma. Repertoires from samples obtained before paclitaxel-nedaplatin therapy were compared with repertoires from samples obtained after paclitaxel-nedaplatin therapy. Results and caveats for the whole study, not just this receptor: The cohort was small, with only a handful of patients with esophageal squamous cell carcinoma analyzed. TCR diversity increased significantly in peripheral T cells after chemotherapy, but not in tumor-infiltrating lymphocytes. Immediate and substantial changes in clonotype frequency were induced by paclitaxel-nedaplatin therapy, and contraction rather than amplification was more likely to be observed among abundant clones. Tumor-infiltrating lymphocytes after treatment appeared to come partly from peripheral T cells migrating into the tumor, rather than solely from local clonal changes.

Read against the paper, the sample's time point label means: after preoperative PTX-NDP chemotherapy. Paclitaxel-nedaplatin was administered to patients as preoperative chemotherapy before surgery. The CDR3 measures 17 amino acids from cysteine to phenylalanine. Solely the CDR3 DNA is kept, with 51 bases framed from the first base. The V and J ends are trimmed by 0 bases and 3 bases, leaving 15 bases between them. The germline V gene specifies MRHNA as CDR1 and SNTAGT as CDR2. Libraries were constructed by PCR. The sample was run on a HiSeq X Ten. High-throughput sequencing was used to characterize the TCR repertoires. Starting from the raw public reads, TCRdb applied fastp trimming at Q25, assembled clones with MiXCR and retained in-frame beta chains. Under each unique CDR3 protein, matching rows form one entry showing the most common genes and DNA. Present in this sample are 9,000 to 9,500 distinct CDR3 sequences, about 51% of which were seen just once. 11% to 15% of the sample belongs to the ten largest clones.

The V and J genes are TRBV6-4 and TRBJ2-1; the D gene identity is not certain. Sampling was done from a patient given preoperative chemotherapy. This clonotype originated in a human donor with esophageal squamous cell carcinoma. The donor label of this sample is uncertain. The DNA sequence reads TGTGCCAGCAGTGACTCCTCCAGAGTTGGGCTCTACAATGAGCAGTTCTTC. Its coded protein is CASSDSSRVGLYNEQFF.